This TCR beta chain came from a study of blood T cell repertoires in COVID-19. This clone was found a few times. The CDR3 extends over 16 amino acids. In germline, CDR1 is WSHSY, CDR2 SAAADI. Deletions cut 3 bases from V and 0 bases from J, with 12 bases between. Which cohort a participant joined came from the clinical history participants gave. Repertoires were generated with immunoSEQ multiplex PCR, while TCRdb's copy carries only in-frame clones and drops some. Among approximately 200,000 clones, about 79% were seen once, and the ten largest hold about 1.3%. Material: PBMCs or T cells enriched from blood (not recorded which). V is TRBV10-2 and J is TRBJ1-5, with D possibly TRBD1 on 5 matching bases. The source of this sequence is a woman between 40 and 55 years old with acute COVID-19. Here the CDR3 DNA reads TGCGCCAGCAGTGATACGACAGTCTATAGCAATCAGCCCCAGCATTTT. Translated, it gives CASSDTTVYSNQPQHF.